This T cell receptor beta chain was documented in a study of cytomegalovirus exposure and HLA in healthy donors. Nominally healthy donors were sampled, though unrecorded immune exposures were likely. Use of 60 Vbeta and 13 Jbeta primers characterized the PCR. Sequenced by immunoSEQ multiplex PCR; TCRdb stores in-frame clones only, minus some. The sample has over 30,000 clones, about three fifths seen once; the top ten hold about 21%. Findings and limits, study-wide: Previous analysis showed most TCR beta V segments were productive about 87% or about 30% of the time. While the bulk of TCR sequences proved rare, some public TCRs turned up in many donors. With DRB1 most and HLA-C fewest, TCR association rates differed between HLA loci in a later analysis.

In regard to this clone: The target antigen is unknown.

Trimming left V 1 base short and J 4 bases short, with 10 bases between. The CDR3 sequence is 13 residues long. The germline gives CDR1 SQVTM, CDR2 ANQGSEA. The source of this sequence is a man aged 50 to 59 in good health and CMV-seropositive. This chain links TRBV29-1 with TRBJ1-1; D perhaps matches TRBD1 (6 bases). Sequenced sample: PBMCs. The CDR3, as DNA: TGCAGCGTTGAAGGGTTACAGGGCACTGAAGCTTTCTTT. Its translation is CSVEGLQGTEAFF.